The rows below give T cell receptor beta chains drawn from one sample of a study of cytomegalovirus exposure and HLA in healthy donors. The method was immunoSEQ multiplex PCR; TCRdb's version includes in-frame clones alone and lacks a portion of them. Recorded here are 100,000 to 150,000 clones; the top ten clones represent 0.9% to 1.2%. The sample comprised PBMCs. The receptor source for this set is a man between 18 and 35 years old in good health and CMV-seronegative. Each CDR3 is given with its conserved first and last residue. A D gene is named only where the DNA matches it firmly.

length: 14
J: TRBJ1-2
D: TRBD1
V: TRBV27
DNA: TGTGCCAGCAGTACTGGGACAGTAAGCTATGGCTACACCTTC
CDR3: CASSTGTVSYGYTF

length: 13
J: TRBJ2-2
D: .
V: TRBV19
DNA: TGTGCCACCTTTGGGCGCGACACCGGGGAGCTGTTTTTT
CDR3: CATFGRDTGELFF

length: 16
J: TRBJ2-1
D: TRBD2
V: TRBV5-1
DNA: TGCGCCAGCAGCTCCGTACTAGCGGGAGGGGGGAATGAGCAGTTCTTC
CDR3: CASSSVLAGGGNEQFF

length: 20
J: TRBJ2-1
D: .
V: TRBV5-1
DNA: TGCGCCAGCAGCTGGGGTCCGCGGGCTAGTCTCCTCAGCTCCTACAATGAGCAGTTCTTC
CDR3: CASSWGPRASLLSSYNEQFF

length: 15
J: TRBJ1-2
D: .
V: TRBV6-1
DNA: TGTGCCAGCACTAAAGAGGCGGGTAACGACTATGGCTACACCTTC
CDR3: CASTKEAGNDYGYTF

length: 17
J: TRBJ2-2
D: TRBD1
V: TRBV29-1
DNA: TGCAGCGTTGAAGGAGGACAGGGTCAGTTCGACACCGGGGAGCTGTTTTTT
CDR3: CSVEGGQGQFDTGELFF

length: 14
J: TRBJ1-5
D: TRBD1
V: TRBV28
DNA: TGTGCCAGCAGTCCCCAGGGGGATCGCCAGCCCCAGCATTTT
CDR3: CASSPQGDRQPQHF

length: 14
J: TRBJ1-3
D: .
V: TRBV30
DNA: TGTGCCTGGAGTAGGCGGACTGATGGAAACACCATATATTTT
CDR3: CAWSRRTDGNTIYF

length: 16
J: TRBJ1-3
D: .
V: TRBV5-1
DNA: TGCGCCAGCAGCTTGGGCAGGGGTGGATCTGGAAACACCATATATTTT
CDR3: CASSLGRGGSGNTIYF

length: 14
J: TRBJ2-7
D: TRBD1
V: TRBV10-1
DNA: TGCGCCAGCAGTCCGGGACAGCCCGCCTACGAGCAGTACTTC
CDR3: CASSPGQPAYEQYF

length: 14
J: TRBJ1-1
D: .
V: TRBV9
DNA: TGTGCCAGCAGCGTAGGAGGGTGGAACACTGAAGCTTTCTTT
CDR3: CASSVGGWNTEAFF

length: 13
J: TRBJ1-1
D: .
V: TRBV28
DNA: TGTGCCAGCAGTCTCCCGACCCTGACAAAGGCTTTCTTT
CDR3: CASSLPTLTKAFF

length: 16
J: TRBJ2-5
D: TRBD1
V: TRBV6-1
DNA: TGTGCCAGCAGTGAAATAACAGGGGGTCGGCAAGAGACCCAGTACTTC
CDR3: CASSEITGGRQETQYF

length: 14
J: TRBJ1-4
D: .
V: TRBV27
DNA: TGTGCCAGCAGCTCACAGAACACCCATGAAAAACTGTTTTTT
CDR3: CASSSQNTHEKLFF

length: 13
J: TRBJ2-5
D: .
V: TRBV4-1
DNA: TGCGCCAGCAGCCAAGATCCGGAAGAGACCCAGTACTTC
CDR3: CASSQDPEETQYF

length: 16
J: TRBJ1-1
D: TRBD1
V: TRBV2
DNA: TGTGCCAGCAGTGAACGGAAAAACAGGGGGCTTACTGAAGCTTTCTTT
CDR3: CASSERKNRGLTEAFF

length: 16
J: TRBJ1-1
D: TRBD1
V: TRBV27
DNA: TGTGCCAGCAGCCGCATAGGGGGACAGGGGAACACTGAAGCTTTCTTT
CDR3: CASSRIGGQGNTEAFF

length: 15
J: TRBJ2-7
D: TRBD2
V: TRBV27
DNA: TGTGCCAGCAGCCCCGGGACTAGCGGCTACTACGAGCAGTACTTC
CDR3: CASSPGTSGYYEQYF

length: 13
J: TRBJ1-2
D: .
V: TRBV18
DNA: TGTGCCAGCCGGGAACGGGGGGCGACTGGCTACACCTTC
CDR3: CASRERGATGYTF

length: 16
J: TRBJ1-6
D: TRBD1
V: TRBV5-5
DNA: TGTGCCAGCAGCGCCCACGGGACAGGGGCGAATTCACCCCTCCACTTT
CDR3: CASSAHGTGANSPLHF

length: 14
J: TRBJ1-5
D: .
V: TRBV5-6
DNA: TGTGCCAGCAGCTTGAGAGGGATCGGGCAGCCCCAGCATTTT
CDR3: CASSLRGIGQPQHF

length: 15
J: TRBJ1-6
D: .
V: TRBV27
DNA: TGTGCCAGCAGTTTACAGGGTTTTAACAATTCACCCCTCCACTTT
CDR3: CASSLQGFNNSPLHF

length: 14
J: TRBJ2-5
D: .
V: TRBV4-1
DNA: TGCGCCAGCAGCCAAGTCGTACTCCAAGAGACCCAGTACTTC
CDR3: CASSQVVLQETQYF

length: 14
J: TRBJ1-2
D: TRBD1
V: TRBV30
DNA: TGTGCCTGGAGTGAGACGGGACAGGGAGGTGGCTACACCTTC
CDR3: CAWSETGQGGGYTF

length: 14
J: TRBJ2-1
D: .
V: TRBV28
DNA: TGTGCCAGCAGTTTATACCCTAGCTACAATGAGCAGTTCTTC
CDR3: CASSLYPSYNEQFF

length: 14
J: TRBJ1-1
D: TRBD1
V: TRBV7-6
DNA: TGTGCCAGCAGCCCGGGACAGAGATACACTGAAGCTTTCTTT
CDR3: CASSPGQRYTEAFF

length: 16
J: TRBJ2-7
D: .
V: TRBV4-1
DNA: TGCGCCAGCAGCCAAGATCGGAGCAGGAGGAGCCACGAGCAGTACTTC
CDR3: CASSQDRSRRSHEQYF

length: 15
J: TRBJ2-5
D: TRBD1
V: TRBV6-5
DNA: TGTGCCAGCAGTTACGGGACAGGGGGCAGGGAGACCCAGTACTTC
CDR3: CASSYGTGGRETQYF

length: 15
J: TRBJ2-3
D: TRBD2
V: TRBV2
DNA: TGTGCCAGCAGAGGACTAGCGTCTCGCACAGATACGCAGTATTTT
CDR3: CASRGLASRTDTQYF

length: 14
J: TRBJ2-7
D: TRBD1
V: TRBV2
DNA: TGTGCCAGCAGGGGGACAGGGGGCGCCTGGGAGCAGTACTTC
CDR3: CASRGTGGAWEQYF

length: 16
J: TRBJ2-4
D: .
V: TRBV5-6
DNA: TGTGCCAGCAGCTTTGGCAGAACGTTAGCCAAAAACATTCAGTACTTC
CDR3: CASSFGRTLAKNIQYF

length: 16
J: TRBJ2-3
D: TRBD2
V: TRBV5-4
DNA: TGTGCCAGCAGCCGCGGACTAGCGGGAAGCACAGATACGCAGTATTTT
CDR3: CASSRGLAGSTDTQYF

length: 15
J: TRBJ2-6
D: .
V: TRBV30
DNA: TGTGCCGGGAGTAGGGGAAACTCTGGGGCCAACGTCCTGACTTTC
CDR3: CAGSRGNSGANVLTF

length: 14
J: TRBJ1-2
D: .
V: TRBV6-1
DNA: TGTGCCAGCAGTGAACCATGGCAAGTCTATGGCTACACCTTC
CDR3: CASSEPWQVYGYTF

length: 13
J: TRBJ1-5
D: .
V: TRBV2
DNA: TGTGCCAGCAAGAGCAGCCTAGGTCAGCCCCAGCATTTT
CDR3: CASKSSLGQPQHF

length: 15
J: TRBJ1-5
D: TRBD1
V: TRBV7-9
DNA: TGTGCCAGCGCCATCCGGGACAGGCTCAATCAGCCCCAGCATTTT
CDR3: CASAIRDRLNQPQHF

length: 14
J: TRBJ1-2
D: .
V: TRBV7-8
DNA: TGTGCCAGCACCCCGGCGGGCTACGGTCATGGCTACACCTTC
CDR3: CASTPAGYGHGYTF

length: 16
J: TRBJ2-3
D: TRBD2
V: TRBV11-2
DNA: TGTGCCAGCAGCTCCAGCGGGAGCCTTAGCACAGATACGCAGTATTTT
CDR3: CASSSSGSLSTDTQYF

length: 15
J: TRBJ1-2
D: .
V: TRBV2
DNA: TGTGCCAGCAGGGGAACTAATCGCAGGGGTCCTGGCTACACCTTC
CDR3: CASRGTNRRGPGYTF

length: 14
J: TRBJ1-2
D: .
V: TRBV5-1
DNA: TGCGCCAGCAGCTTGACACAGGAGGGCTATGGCTACACCTTC
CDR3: CASSLTQEGYGYTF

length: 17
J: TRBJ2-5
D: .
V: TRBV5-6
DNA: TGTGCCAGCAGCTTGGTTCTGGTCGGGGGATTTGAGGAGACCCAGTACTTC
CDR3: CASSLVLVGGFEETQYF

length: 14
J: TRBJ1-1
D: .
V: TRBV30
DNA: TGTGCCTGGACTAAGGGGCAGGGGATCACTGAAGCTTTCTTT
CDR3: CAWTKGQGITEAFF

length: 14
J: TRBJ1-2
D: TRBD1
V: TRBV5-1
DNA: TGCGCCAGCAGTCTGGGACAGGGAAGTGGTGGCTACACCTTC
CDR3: CASSLGQGSGGYTF

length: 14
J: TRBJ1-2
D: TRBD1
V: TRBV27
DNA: TGTGCCAGCAGTACTCAGGGGGCTAACTATGGCTACACCTTC
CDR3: CASSTQGANYGYTF

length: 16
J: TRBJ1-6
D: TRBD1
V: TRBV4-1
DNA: TGCGCCAGCAGCCAAGGGACAGGGGCCCATAATTCACCCCTCCACTTT
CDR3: CASSQGTGAHNSPLHF

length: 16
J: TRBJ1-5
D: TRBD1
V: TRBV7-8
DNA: TGTGCCAGCAGCTTAGCGGGGACAGGGGGCAATCAGCCCCAGCATTTT
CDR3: CASSLAGTGGNQPQHF

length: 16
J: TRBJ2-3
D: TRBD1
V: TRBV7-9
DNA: TGTGCCAGCAGCAGAGGGGACAGCGGCCGGGCAGATACGCAGTATTTT
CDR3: CASSRGDSGRADTQYF

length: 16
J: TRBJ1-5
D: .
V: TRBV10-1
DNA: TGCGCCAGCAGTGAGTCACCTGGGGGCCCCAATCAGCCCCAGCATTTT
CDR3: CASSESPGGPNQPQHF

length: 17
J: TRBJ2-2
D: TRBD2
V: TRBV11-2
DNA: TGTGCCAGCAGCTCGTACGGGACTAGCGGCTTGACCGGGGAGCTGTTTTTT
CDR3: CASSSYGTSGLTGELFF

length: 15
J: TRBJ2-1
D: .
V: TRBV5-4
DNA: TGTGCCAGCAGCTTGGCACCCAGCTCCTACAATGAGCAGTTCTTC
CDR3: CASSLAPSSYNEQFF

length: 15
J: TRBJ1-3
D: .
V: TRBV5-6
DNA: TGTGCCAGCAGCTTGGCCGCAACGGGGGGAAACACCATATATTTT
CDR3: CASSLAATGGNTIYF

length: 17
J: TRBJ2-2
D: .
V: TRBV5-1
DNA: TGCGCCAGCAGCCCGTCCGAGGTGGGGCAGGGCACCGGGGAGCTGTTTTTT
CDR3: CASSPSEVGQGTGELFF

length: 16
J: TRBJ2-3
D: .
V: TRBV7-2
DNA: TGTGCCAGCAGCTTAGCCGGGGGAGCCTACACAGATACGCAGTATTTT
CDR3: CASSLAGGAYTDTQYF

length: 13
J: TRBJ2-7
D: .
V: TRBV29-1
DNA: TGCAGCGTGGGACGACAGGCCCCCTACGAGCAGTACTTC
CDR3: CSVGRQAPYEQYF

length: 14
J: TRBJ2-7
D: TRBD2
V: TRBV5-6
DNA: TGTGCCAGCAGTCCGGGACTAGCTTCCTACGAGCAGTACTTC
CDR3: CASSPGLASYEQYF